This entry features one T cell receptor (beta chain) sequence. There are many counts of this clonotype. What antigen it recognizes has not been identified. Base qualities are not at hand, and no much larger clone is one base apart. The sample's treatment or condition label, decoded: live attenuated yellow fever vaccine strain. PBMCs were isolated from peripheral blood using a standard Ficoll-Paque protocol. Dynabeads CD4 and CD8 positive selection kits were used to isolate CD4 and CD8 T-cell fractions. TriZol was used to extract RNA from bulk PBMCs, from CD4 and CD8 fractions, and from dextramer-positive and dextramer-negative fractions. TCR cDNA was synthesized by 5'RACE template switching, through which a universal primer site and unique molecular identifiers were introduced. Priming of cDNA synthesis was performed from both the TCR alpha and TCR beta constant segments. Library amplification involved two PCR steps, and the second step added sample barcodes and sequencing adapters. Sequencing of libraries was performed on Illumina HiSeq 2500 (2x100 bp) or NovaSeq (2x150 bp). The study's own analysis went as follows. Reads were demultiplexed and collapsed into UMI consensus sequences with MIGEC, and V(D)J alignment was performed with MiXCR. Vaccine-responding clonotypes were defined with edgeR using replicate PBMC samples, requiring FDR below 0.01 and a log2 fold change above 5 up to day 15. CD4 or CD8 identity was assigned to each bulk clonotype according to whether the clonotype was present at higher abundance in the sequenced CD4 repertoire or the sequenced CD8 repertoire. TCRdb redid the processing of the public reads, applying fastp at Q25 and MiXCR, and retained in-frame beta chains. Each entry merges the rows of one CDR3 protein and shows their most common DNA and genes. These V and J calls are TCRdb output, not the study's own analysis. The sample includes about 68,000 distinct CDR3 sequences, with around 7% observed a single time. The leading ten clones occupy more than 35% of the sample.

This sample is part of a study of T cells after yellow fever vaccination (dated by TCRdb to between 2018 and 2021). Concerning the study at large: The SMART-Seq v4 Ultra Low Input RNA kit was used to prepare libraries from fractions with low cell numbers. Blood was collected at multiple timepoints before and after primary and secondary immunization, and bulk PBMC replicates and cell subsets were isolated. To follow T-cell clones before and after primary and booster YFV17D yellow fever vaccination, bulk TCR alpha and beta repertoires were sequenced over time. Two healthy male donors, one aged 18 to 30 and one aged 30 to 40 years, made up the cohort. On the study overall, not on this receptor specifically: Computational filtering was needed because FACS-sorted repertoires could contain abundant contaminating clonotypes from the bulk population. Only a couple of donors were included in the study, so the extent to which the findings can be generalized is limited. Most clones expanded after primary vaccination were re-detected after the booster (almost 98% of CD4 and roughly 87% of CD8), suggesting broad memory maintenance. A small share of clonotypes occurred in both CD4 and CD8 compartments, likely arising from convergent recombination. The secondary T-cell response was found to be weaker but faster than the primary response, with a peak reached on day 5 rather than on day 15.

The TCR comes from a man aged 18 to 29 who received the YFV17D yellow fever vaccine. Sequencing was performed on CD8+ T cells sorted from PBMCs, taken roughly seven weeks after the first yellow fever vaccination.

The bases are TGCGCCAGCAGCCAAGTTGGGGGGCGCACTGAAGCTTTCTTT. Its protein product is CASSQVGGRTEAFF. Here the chain combines TRBV4-1 and TRBJ1-1; TRBD1 is a weak D gene call, 6 bases matching. The germline V gene supplies CDR1 MGHRA and CDR2 YSYEKL. Including the terminal cysteine and phenylalanine, the CDR3 comprises 14 residues. This entry keeps only the CDR3 DNA: 42 bases, framed from base 1. V gives up 1 base and J gives up 4 bases, and the segment between their germline ends measures 10 bases.